The 17 T cell receptor beta chains below were found in one sample sequenced in a study of cytomegalovirus exposure and HLA in healthy donors. In the PCR, 60 Vbeta and 13 Jbeta primers were used. The method was immunoSEQ multiplex PCR; TCRdb's version includes in-frame clones alone and lacks a portion of them. This sample has around 140,000 clones, with 80% to 85% found just once. The specimen sequenced was PBMCs. Receptor source: a woman aged 25 to 39 in good health and CMV-seronegative.

This chain joins TRBV18 and TRBJ1-4, with D unclear. Germline loops: CDR1 KGHSH, CDR2 LQKENI. This CDR3 has 14 amino acids. V lost 0 bases and J lost 4, with 6 bases in between. The CDR3 loop reads CASSPPSGNEKLFF. The CDR3 DNA reads as TGTGCCAGCTCACCACCGTCCGGTAATGAAAAACTGTTTTTT.

J is TRBJ2-5 and V is TRBV7-3; TRBD1 agrees at 10 bases. With the DNA end fitting TRBJ2-7 better, the J assignment may be wrong. Germline V gene lookup returns CDR1 SGHTA and CDR2 FQGTGA. The CDR3 runs 14 residues. CDR3 amino acids: CASSLDRGTGEQYF. DNA of the CDR3: TGTGCCAGCAGCCTGGACAGGGGGACAGGCGAGCAGTACTTC.

V usage is TRBV19 and J usage is TRBJ2-5; TRBD2 matches 13 bases. Germline V CDR1 and CDR2: LNHDA, SQIVND (reference sequence). This CDR3 has 16 residues. V was pared by 4 bases and J by 1 base, with 3 bases of the junction left unmatched. DNA for the CDR3: TGTGCCAGTAGTAGAGGGACTAGCGGGGCCCAAGAGACCCAGTACTTC. It is translated as CASSRGTSGAQETQYF.

The table lists this clone with a count of one. The CDR3 region has the DNA TGTGCCAGCAGTCGCCGGGGAGCGGGAACCTCTAGTGAGCAGTTCTTC. This sequence encodes CASSRRGAGTSSEQFF. The chain is built from TRBV5-4 and TRBJ2-1; TRBD2 agrees at 7 bases. Losses at the gene ends were 5 bases for V and 9 bases for J; bases not matched to a gene: 17. Germline V gives CDR1 SGHNT, CDR2 YYREEE (reference sequence). The CDR3 sequence is 16 residues long.

In this sample, this clone turned up once. DNA for the CDR3: TGTGCCACCAGCAGAGATCGGGGCGGGGGGGCGACAGATACGCAGTATTTT. Translation: CATSRDRGGGATDTQYF. The chain has TRBV15 and TRBJ2-3; TRBD2 matches 9 bases. CDR1 and CDR2 (germline): LNHNV, YYDKDF (reference sequence). J gave up 3 bases and V 0 bases, and 7 bases lay outside the gene matches. This CDR3 comprises 17 residues.

There are a few counts of this clone. The chain couples TRBV10-3 to TRBJ1-1; 7 bases line up with TRBD1. Germline V lookup: CDR1 ENHRY, CDR2 SYGVKD. The trim removed 6 bases at V and 8 bases at J, leaving 12 bases unmatched. The CDR3 covers 14 residues. The CDR3 DNA follows: TGTGCCATCAGGAAATTCGACAGGGAAGACGAAGCTTTCTTT. This codes for CAIRKFDREDEAFF.

The chain links TRBV7-9 to TRBJ1-1; 9 nucleotides align to TRBD1. Germline assignment: CDR1 SEHNR and CDR2 FQNEAQ (reference sequence). The trim removed 6 bases at V and 5 bases at J, leaving 7 bases unmatched. The CDR3 runs to 14 residues. The DNA of the CDR3 is TGTGCCAGCAGTATGGGGACAGGGAGTACTGAAGCTTTCTTT. Translation gives CASSMGTGSTEAFF.

This clone was observed once. The V gene is TRBV5-1, the J gene TRBJ2-1; 8 positions match TRBD1. CDR1 SGHRS and CDR2 YFSETQ come from the germline V gene. There are 15 residues in the CDR3. The V segment lost 3 bases and the J segment 3 bases; nucleotides outside the gene matches: 5. In DNA form, the CDR3 reads TGCGCCAGCAGCTGGACAGGGACAGTCTACAATGAGCAGTTCTTC. Its protein is CASSWTGTVYNEQFF.

This clone was detected only once. This sequence joins TRBV7-9 and TRBJ2-1, with TRBD1 matching 8 bases. The V gene end was trimmed by 5 bases and the J gene end by 2 bases; junction bases not matched to a gene: 8. The CDR3 contains 16 residues. Germline assignment: CDR1 SEHNR and CDR2 FQNEAQ (reference sequence). The CDR3 DNA sequence: TGTGCCAGCAGCATATCTCCGACAGGGGCCTACAATGAGCAGTTCTTC. Protein sequence: CASSISPTGAYNEQFF. The full variable domain, rest sourced from reference TRBV7-9 and TRBJ2-1, is DTGVSQNPRHKITKRGQNVTFRCDPISEHNRLYWYRQTLGQGPEFLTYFQNEAQLEKSRLLSDRFSAERPKGSFSTLEIQRTEQGDSAMYLCASSISPTGAYNEQFFGPGTRLTVL.

The chain is built from TRBV19 and TRBJ1-5; D remains ambiguous. CDR1 and CDR2 from the germline V gene are LNHDA and SQIVND (reference sequence). Trimming stripped 4 bases from V and 0 bases from J, with 19 bases between. This CDR3 region has 18 residues. CDR3: CASSKPPVLRYSNQPQHF. CDR3 sequence (DNA): TGTGCCAGTAGTAAACCCCCCGTCCTGCGTTATAGCAATCAGCCCCAGCATTTT.

The rearrangement uses TRBV28 and TRBJ1-2; perhaps TRBD1 as D (6 bases). Germline V CDR1 and CDR2: MDHEN, SYDVKM. CDR3 length: 15 residues. Trimming removed 1 base at V and 6 bases at J, with 15 bases between. This CDR3 is CASSLLRTAGDGYTF. In nucleotides, the CDR3 is TGTGCCAGCAGTTTATTGCGGACAGCCGGCGATGGCTACACCTTC.

This clone was picked up one time. The genes are TRBV30 and TRBJ1-3; D is possibly TRBD1 (5 bases). CDR1 is GTSNPN, CDR2 SVGIG, per germline (reference sequence). CDR3 size: 14 residues. Trimming removed 3 bases from V and 4 bases from J, with 13 bases in between. The CDR3 loop reads CAWSPGRDGNTIYF. CDR3 in DNA: TGTGCCTGGAGCCCTGGGAGGGACGGAAACACCATATATTTT.

The chain links TRBV5-1 to TRBJ1-2; possible D gene TRBD1, 5 bases. The CDR3 loop spans 14 amino acids. Germline assignment: CDR1 SGHRS and CDR2 YFSETQ. V was trimmed by 4 bases and J by 4 bases, leaving 14 bases between them. CDR3 region: CASSPPTEFYGYTF. The CDR3 nucleotides read TGCGCCAGCAGCCCCCCGACAGAATTCTATGGCTACACCTTC.

About this clone: The junction departs from germline at one end; a sequencing error may be responsible. V gene TRBV11-2 combines with J gene TRBJ1-2; D not resolved. CDR3 length equals 15 residues. CDR1 and CDR2 from the germline V gene are SGHAT and FQNNGV. CDR3 sequence reads: CANSLEALPGYGYTF. The CDR3, as DNA: TGTGCCAACAGCTTGGAGGCGCTGCCGGGCTATGGCTACACCTTC.

The chain employs TRBV5-4 and TRBJ2-3; 12 positions match TRBD2. CDR3 length equals 19 residues. Trimming cost V 0 bases and J 2 bases; bases outside gene matches: 10. Germline CDR1 SGHNT, CDR2 YYREEE (reference sequence). CDR3 sequence reads: CASSLDGLAGGGNTDTQYF. CDR3 sequence (DNA): TGTGCCAGCAGCTTGGACGGCCTAGCGGGAGGGGGGAACACAGATACGCAGTATTTT.

The chain carries TRBV13 and TRBJ1-2; tentatively, D is TRBD1 (6 bases). This CDR3 has 16 amino acids. The V end lost 3 bases, the J end lost 2 bases, and 16 bases lay between the germline ends. Germline CDR1 is PRHDT and CDR2 is FYEKMQ (reference sequence). The CDR3 region has the DNA TGTGCCAGCAGCTTCCGCCGGGACATATCAAACTATGGCTACACCTTC. It translates to CASSFRRDISNYGYTF.

This clone was observed a few times. This rearrangement joins TRBV27 to TRBJ1-1, with D perhaps TRBD1 (5 bases). The germline V gene has CDR1 MNHEY and CDR2 SMNVEV (reference sequence). V dropped 1 base and J dropped 3 bases, with 12 bases sitting between them. There are 15 residues in the CDR3. The CDR3 is CASSLWGRVDTEAFF. The CDR3 DNA reads as TGTGCCAGCAGTTTATGGGGCAGGGTGGACACTGAAGCTTTCTTT.